This T cell receptor beta chain derives from a study of blood T cells in healthy people across ages. A second PCR of 7 to 11 cycles used a sample-barcoded 5' primer and a J-beta primer mix. Using its own MiXCR run on the 5' RACE reads, TCRdb lists one record per CDR3 protein. There are about 1 million distinct CDR3 sequences in the sample; 35% to 50% occur only once, and 18% lies in the top ten. This clonotype was seen a handful of times. This CDR3 comprises 14 residues. V lost 7 bases, J lost 0 bases, and 6 bases stayed unmatched. Germline CDR1 is SQVTM and CDR2 is ANQGSEA. Sequences were obtained from blood. The chain is built from TRBV29-1 and TRBJ2-7; 10 bases map to TRBD2. This clonotype originated in a woman aged 55-70 years in good health. CDR3 region: CSATGLAASYEQYF. Written as DNA, the CDR3 is TGCAGCGCCACCGGACTAGCGGCCTCCTACGAGCAGTACTTC.